These T cell receptor beta chains were read from a single sample in a study of blood T cell repertoires in COVID-19. The protocol was immunoSEQ multiplex PCR, while the TCRdb copy is restricted to in-frame clones and leaves out a portion. The data hold fewer than 300,000 clones, with 85% observed a single time. Sequenced sample: PBMCs or T cells enriched from blood (not recorded which). Receptors originate from a woman aged 50 to 65 who had recovered from COVID-19. CDR3s include the opening cysteine and the closing phenylalanine or tryptophan. A D gene is named only where the DNA matches it firmly. Rows may omit the clone size; those that give it use once, few, many or a size class.

>TRBV6-5|NA|NA|TRBJ2-7
TGTGCCAGCAGGCCAGTTTCCTACGAGCAGTACTTC
CASRPVSYEQYF
>TRBV19|NA|NA|TRBJ1-1
TGTGCCAGTAGTCATGGGACTTCTAACACTGAAGCTTTCTTT
CASSHGTSNTEAFF
>TRBV7-7|NA|NA|TRBJ1-1
TGTGCCAGCAGCTTAGAAGGTTTAACGATCACTAACGCGAACACTGAAGCTTTCTTT
CASSLEGLTITNANTEAFF
>TRBV5-1|TRBD2|NA|TRBJ2-1
TGCGCCAGCAGCTTGGCCGGGCGGGAGGGCCGAGGTTACAATGAGCAGTTCTTC
CASSLAGREGRGYNEQFF
>TRBV24-1|TRBD1|few|TRBJ2-5
TGTGCCACCAGTATACAGGGGGCGTTGGGAGAGACCCAGTACTTC
CATSIQGALGETQYF
>TRBV6-2/TRBV6-3|TRBD2|NA|TRBJ2-7
TGTGCCAGCAGTTACCCTTCCAAGGGGTGGACTAGCAGCCCCGTTCCCTACGAGCAGTACTTC
CASSYPSKGWTSSPVPYEQYF
>TRBV12-2|NA|NA|TRBJ1-2
TGTGCAAGTCGCCCCGGGCGCGGGCTTCACTATGGCTACACCTTC
CASRPGRGLHYGYTF
>TRBV9|TRBD2|NA|TRBJ2-1
TGTGCCAGCAGCGTACTACTTAGCGGGAGCTACAATGAGCAGTTCTTC
CASSVLLSGSYNEQFF
>TRBV7-2|NA|once|TRBJ2-5
TGTGCCAGCAGCTTAATGGCAGGGGCAGAGACCCAGTACTTC
CASSLMAGAETQYF
>TRBV5-5|TRBD1|NA|TRBJ1-2
TGTGCCAGCAGCTGGGGGACAGGGGGCGTAGATGGCTACACCTTC
CASSWGTGGVDGYTF
>TRBV18|NA|once|TRBJ1-5
TGTGCCAGCTCACCCGGGGATAGCAATCAGCCCCAGCATTTT
CASSPGDSNQPQHF
>TRBV5-6|NA|once|TRBJ2-3
TGTGCCAGCAGCCAAGACCGGGGGACGCAGTATTTT
CASSQDRGTQYF
>TRBV18|NA|NA|TRBJ2-3
TGTGCCAGCTCACCCCCGCTAGGAAGGATCACAGATACGCAGTATTTT
CASSPPLGRITDTQYF
>TRBV21-1|NA|few|TRBJ1-2
TGTGCCAGCAGCAAAGACGCGGTCGATGGCTACACCTTC
CASSKDAVDGYTF
>TRBV18|NA|NA|TRBJ1-1
TGTGCCAGCTCACGCCAGGAGAACACTGAAGCTTTCTTT
CASSRQENTEAFF
>TRBV4-1|TRBD1|NA|TRBJ1-3
TGCGCCAGCACGCGGGACAGGGGCTCTCGGCCCATATATTTT
CASTRDRGSRPIYF
>TRBV2|TRBD2|NA|TRBJ2-3
TGTGCCAGCACCACCGGACTAGCGGGGGGAGCAGATACGCAGTATTTT
CASTTGLAGGADTQYF
>TRBV30|NA|few|TRBJ2-1
TGTGCCTGGAGTGGCTCGGAGGTTGAGCAGTTCTTC
CAWSGSEVEQFF
>TRBV20-1|NA|NA|TRBJ2-5
TGCAGTGCAAAGAGGCAAGAGACCCAGTACTTC
CSAKRQETQYF
>TRBV7-9|NA|NA|TRBJ2-2
TGTGCCAGCAGCTTAGCTCAGAACACCGGGGAGCTGTTTTTT
CASSLAQNTGELFF
>TRBV4-1|TRBD1|NA|TRBJ2-7
TGCGCCAGCAGCCCAGCAGGGGGCGATTACGAGCAGTACTTC
CASSPAGGDYEQYF
>TRBV3-1/TRBV3-2|NA|NA|TRBJ1-2
TGTGCCAGCAGCCGTTCTTCCGTCGGGAATTACTATGGCTACACCTTC
CASSRSSVGNYYGYTF
>TRBV7-9|NA|NA|TRBJ2-1
TGTGCCACGCTGAGGGTTAATGAGCAGTTCTTC
CATLRVNEQFF
>TRBV6-5|TRBD1|NA|TRBJ2-4
TGTGCCAGCAGGGGGACAGAAAACATTCAGTACTTC
CASRGTENIQYF
>TRBV7-8|TRBD1|NA|TRBJ1-1
TGTGCCAGCAGCACCCGGACAGGGGATAACACTGAAGCTTTCTTT
CASSTRTGDNTEAFF
>TRBV7-9|TRBD1|NA|TRBJ1-6
TGTGCCAGCAGCTTAGGCTATACAGGGGTCAATTCACCCCTCCACTTT
CASSLGYTGVNSPLHF
>TRBV20-1|NA|NA|TRBJ1-5
TGCAGTGCTAGTGGGGAACAGGCTAGCAATCAGCCCCAGCATTTT
CSASGEQASNQPQHF
>TRBV3-1/TRBV3-2|NA|once|TRBJ2-5
TGTGCCAGCAGCCAATCCGGGCAAGAGACCCAGTACTTC
CASSQSGQETQYF
>TRBV27|NA|NA|TRBJ1-5
TGTGCCAGCAGGGGGGGGCCGGGAAGCAATCAGCCCCAGCATTTT
CASRGGPGSNQPQHF
>TRBV12-5|TRBD1|few|TRBJ1-5
TGTGCTAGTGGTAAGGGACAGGGGAATCAGCCCCAGCATTTT
CASGKGQGNQPQHF
>TRBV19|NA|NA|TRBJ1-1
TGTGCCAGTAGTATAAGTGGGCAGGGGAACACTGAAGCTTTCTTT
CASSISGQGNTEAFF
>TRBV5-1|TRBD2|NA|TRBJ2-7
TGCGCCAGCAGCTTGGGTGGGAGGGCCGGCGAGCAGTACTTC
CASSLGGRAGEQYF
>TRBV28|TRBD1|NA|TRBJ1-2
TGTGCCAGCAGTTTCTCCGACAGGGGAGGAGGCTACACCTTC
CASSFSDRGGGYTF
>TRBV6-1|NA|NA|TRBJ1-5
TGTGCCAGCAGTGAAGGGCGGGCAGCGGGCAATCAGCCCCAGCATTTT
CASSEGRAAGNQPQHF
>TRBV4-3|NA|NA|TRBJ1-1
TGCGCCAGCAGCCAGTCAAGAGGATCCACTGAAGCTTTCTTT
CASSQSRGSTEAFF
>TRBV5-4|NA|NA|TRBJ2-7
TGTGCCAGCAGCGACGGGACTGTAGGCTACGAGCAGTACTTC
CASSDGTVGYEQYF
>TRBV25-1|NA|NA|TRBJ2-3
TGTGCCAGCACCCTATGGGGCGTAGATACGCAGTATTTT
CASTLWGVDTQYF
>TRBV7-2|NA|once|TRBJ1-2
TGTGCCAGCAGTAAACAGAGCTATAGCTATGGCTACACCTTC
CASSKQSYSYGYTF
>TRBV19|NA|NA|TRBJ1-4
TGTGCCACCTCGAGATTTACAGGCCCAACTAATGAAAAACTGTTTTTT
CATSRFTGPTNEKLFF
>TRBV5-4|NA|NA|TRBJ1-1
TGTGCCAGCAGCGCAGGAAGGAACACTGAAGCTTTCTTT
CASSAGRNTEAFF
>TRBV19|TRBD2|NA|TRBJ2-1
TGTGCCAGTAGTATAGGGCTAGCGGGACTCAATGAGCAGTTCTTC
CASSIGLAGLNEQFF
>TRBV7-6|TRBD1|NA|TRBJ1-3
TGTGCCAGCAGCTTAGGGACAGGGGGCTCTGGAAACACCATATATTTT
CASSLGTGGSGNTIYF
>TRBV5-5|TRBD1|NA|TRBJ2-7
TGTGCCAGCAGCTTCGGCTTAGGGGGCGGGTACGAGCAGTACTTC
CASSFGLGGGYEQYF
>TRBV5-6|TRBD2|NA|TRBJ2-1
TGTGCCAGCAGCAGTCTTTTTAGCGGGGGATCTAGTGAGCAGTTCTTC
CASSSLFSGGSSEQFF
>TRBV25-1|TRBD1|NA|TRBJ1-6
TGTGCCAGCAGTGGGGATGGAGGGGGCAGTAATTCACCCCTCCACTTT
CASSGDGGGSNSPLHF
>TRBV5-1|TRBD2|NA|TRBJ2-5
TGCGCCAGCACTCCCTTAGCGGGATTCCAAGAGACCCAGTACTTC
CASTPLAGFQETQYF
>TRBV11-2|TRBD1|NA|TRBJ1-1
TGTGCCAGCAGCGGAGGACAGGGTTGGAACACTGAAGCTTTCTTT
CASSGGQGWNTEAFF
>TRBV6-1|TRBD1|NA|TRBJ2-1
TGTGCCAGCAGTGAGGAGACAGGGGGCTACAATGAGCAGTTCTTC
CASSEETGGYNEQFF
>TRBV6-5|NA|NA|TRBJ2-1
TGTGCCAGCAGTTCCGACTCGACAGAGTACAATGAGCAGTTCTTC
CASSSDSTEYNEQFF
>TRBV6-5|TRBD1|once|TRBJ1-4
TGTGCCAGCAGTTGGGACAGGGGGCATGAAAAACTGTTTTTT
CASSWDRGHEKLFF
>TRBV7-6|TRBD2|NA|TRBJ2-1
TGTGCCAGCAGCCCATCTAGCGGGAGAAAGAATGAGCAGTTCTTC
CASSPSSGRKNEQFF